This TCR beta chain was identified during a study of cytomegalovirus exposure and HLA in healthy donors. PCR was performed using 60 Vbeta and 13 Jbeta primers. TCRdb's table, derived via immunoSEQ multiplex PCR, lists solely in-frame clones and lacks some. The profile shows under 45,000 clones, about 72% of them singletons. Germline loops: CDR1 SQVTM, CDR2 ANQGSEA. The CDR3 extends over 13 amino acids. V gave up 5 bases and J gave up 6 bases, with 16 bases separating them. A word on this clone: No antigen is known for it.

The study's findings and limits: Further analysis was carried out later, and it showed several of the most significant clusters appearing linked to common viral pathogens. Three CMV-associated chains were confirmed in vitro to be specific for CMV antigens.

This clonotype was sampled from a man aged 25 to 40 in good health and CMV-seronegative. The source material was PBMCs. This chain joins TRBV29-1 and TRBJ1-2; D possibly corresponds to TRBD1 (5 bases). For the CDR3, the DNA is TGCAGCGTTCCCGCTTGGGGCAGGGATGGCTACACCTTC. The encoded protein is CSVPAWGRDGYTF.